This T cell receptor beta chain was identified in a study of blood T cell repertoires in COVID-19. Sequenced by immunoSEQ multiplex PCR; TCRdb stores in-frame clones only, minus some. The table includes approximately 210,000 clones, roughly 90% detected once. Germline V lookup: CDR1 MDHEN, CDR2 SYDVKM. The trim removed 6 bases at V and 6 bases at J, leaving 5 bases unmatched. The CDR3 length is 14 residues. Sequencing was done on a sample of PBMCs or T cells enriched from blood (not recorded which). V gene TRBV28 combines with J gene TRBJ1-5, with 10 positions matching TRBD1. The receptor's source is a woman between 18 and 29 years old who had recovered from COVID-19. CDR3 loop: CASRPDRGLQPQHF. CDR3 nucleotides: TGTGCCAGCAGGCCAGACAGGGGGCTTCAGCCCCAGCATTTT. Full variable domain (outside the CDR3, taken from reference TRBV28 and TRBJ1-5): DVKVTQSSRYLVKRTGEKVFLECVQDMDHENMFWYRQDPGLGLRLIYFSYDVKMKEKGDIPEGYSVSREKKERFSLILESASTNQTSMYLCASRPDRGLQPQHFGDGTRLSIL.